This T cell receptor (beta chain) was captured in a study of identical twins. In its sample, this clonotype was seen a few times. Its antigen is unknown. Study findings and constraints: Cord blood's abundant beta clonotypes had fewer insertions, unlike memory repertoires. It was cross-sectional statistical analysis, not following the same donors, that the conclusions relied on.

MiXCR, applied by TCRdb to the 5' RACE reads, yields one record per CDR3 protein. The sample has 1.5 million or so distinct CDR3 sequences, roughly 35% seen once. Losses at the gene ends were 5 bases for V and 5 bases for J; bases not matched to a gene: 7. The CDR3 spans 15 residues. Sequenced input: cord blood. The chain has TRBV12-3 or TRBV12-4 and TRBJ1-1; 11 positions match TRBD1. This clonotype was obtained from a newborn girl in good health. CDR3 in amino acids: CASSPGTGGGTEAFF. CDR3 DNA sequence: TGTGCCAGCAGTCCTGGGACAGGGGGAGGGACTGAAGCTTTCTTT.